The 21 T cell receptor beta chains in this list originate from one sample, sequenced in a study of long-term antiretroviral therapy in people with HIV. At survey level, the immunoSEQ assay was run in its v3.0 version. Method: immunoSEQ multiplex PCR; TCRdb's copy keeps in-frame clones and lacks some. The sample yields 20,000 or so clones, approximately 80% seen once. Specimen: unsorted PBMCs, collected 1.9 years after starting antiretroviral therapy. Receptors originate from a woman in her 50s with HIV.

J is TRBJ1-2 and V is TRBV27; TRBD1 matches 8 bases. V lost 2 bases and J lost 8; bases outside the gene matches: 1. Looked up from germline, CDR1 is MNHEY and CDR2 is SMNVEV (reference sequence). The CDR3 consists of 12 residues. CDR3 nucleotide sequence: TGTGCCAGCAGTTTAACAGGGGGAGGCTACACCTTC. This sequence encodes CASSLTGGGYTF.

V usage is TRBV27 and J usage is TRBJ1-6; 8 bases agree with TRBD1. Trimming removed 2 bases from V and 10 bases from J; junction bases left unmatched: 7. This CDR3 comprises 15 residues. Germline values: CDR1 MNHEY, CDR2 SMNVEV (reference sequence). The chain's CDR3 is CASSLGQGDSSPLHF. In nucleotides, the CDR3 is TGTGCCAGCAGTTTAGGACAGGGAGATAGCTCACCCCTCCACTTT.

V gene TRBV6-6 combines with J gene TRBJ2-2; D not resolved. Trimming removed 0 bases from V and 1 base from J, with 3 bases in between. Per the germline V gene, CDR1 is MNHNY and CDR2 is SVGAGI (reference sequence). The CDR3 has 14 residues. CDR3 region: CASSYSRNTGELFF. The CDR3 DNA reads as TGTGCCAGCAGTTACTCGCGGAACACCGGGGAGCTGTTTTTT.

Here the CDR3 reads CASSLFPDTQYF. The DNA for the CDR3 is TGTGCCAGCAGCTTATTCCCAGATACGCAGTATTTT. The gene calls are TRBV7-2 and TRBJ2-3; no definite D call. Trimming left V 2 bases short and J 4 bases short, with 4 bases between. Per germline, CDR1 SGHTA and CDR2 FQGNSA. The CDR3 totals 12 residues.

This clone has just a few counts. The V gene is TRBV6-1, the J gene TRBJ2-1; 10 nucleotides agree with TRBD2. Per germline, CDR1 MNHNS and CDR2 SASEGT. V dropped 4 bases and J dropped 8; count of bases not matched to a gene: 5. This CDR3 region has 14 residues. The CDR3 protein is CASSVSGGVDEQFF. The CDR3 nucleotides read TGTGCCAGCAGTGTAAGCGGGGGGGTCGATGAGCAGTTCTTC.

This chain connects TRBV9 to TRBJ2-2; 10 nucleotides match TRBD1. With 3 bases clipped from V and 3 bases from J, the junction kept 5 bases outside the gene matches. The CDR3 length is 16 residues. Germline loops: CDR1 SGDLS, CDR2 YYNGEE. The CDR3 nucleotides read TGTGCCAGCAGCGCTCGGGACAGGGGAGACACCGGGGAGCTGTTTTTT. The encoded protein is CASSARDRGDTGELFF.

The rearrangement uses TRBV9 and TRBJ2-1; a weak D match, TRBD2 (5 bases). Looked up from germline, CDR1 is SGDLS and CDR2 is YYNGEE. This CDR3 is 16 amino acids long. V dropped 1 base and J dropped 1 base, with 12 bases sitting between them. This CDR3 reads CASSVRGLASYNEQFF. For the CDR3, the DNA is TGTGCCAGCAGCGTAAGAGGGCTAGCATCCTACAATGAGCAGTTCTTC.

The J gene is TRBJ1-5, the V gene TRBV5-8; no clear D. V lost 4 bases and J 0 bases, leaving 14 bases between the germline ends. Germline V gene data show CDR1 as SGHTS and CDR2 as YDEGEE. The CDR3 is 16 residues long. The DNA of the CDR3 is TGTGCCAGCAGCAGACGGAGCCGGTATAGCAATCAGCCCCAGCATTTT. Amino acids: CASSRRSRYSNQPQHF.

The chain couples TRBV27 to TRBJ2-3; the D gene could be TRBD1 or TRBD2 (5 bases each). CDR1 MNHEY and CDR2 SMNVEV come from the germline V gene (reference sequence). Trimming took off 6 bases at V and 4 bases at J, with 14 bases between the two ends. This CDR3 region has 14 residues. In nucleotides, the CDR3 is TGTGCCAGCAGCCTCGTCCGGGGCCCAGATACGCAGTATTTT. Translating it yields CASSLVRGPDTQYF.

The chain links TRBV23-1 to TRBJ1-1; no reliable D call. TRBV23-1 is an open reading frame whose function is uncertain. CDR3 length: 11 amino acids. V lost 5 bases, J lost 0 bases, and 1 base lay in between. CDR3 DNA sequence: TGCGCCAGCAGTATGAACACTGAAGCTTTCTTT. This translates into CASSMNTEAFF.

The chain combines TRBV7-7 with TRBJ2-2; perhaps TRBD1 as D (5 bases). Germline V lookup: CDR1 SSHAT, CDR2 FNYEAQ (reference sequence). There are 15 residues in the CDR3. Trimming took 3 bases from V and 5 from J, leaving 13 bases between them. The CDR3 bases are TGTGCCAGCAGCTTTAAACCTCAGGGAACCGGGGAGCTGTTTTTT. It codes for CASSFKPQGTGELFF.

The J gene is TRBJ2-7, the V gene TRBV11-2, with D hard to call. The CDR3 extends over 16 amino acids. The V and J ends lost 5 bases and 0 bases respectively, with 17 bases between them. Germline CDR1 SGHAT, CDR2 FQNNGV. The DNA of the CDR3 is TGTGCCAGCAGCCCCTCTGCGGTCAAGAGCTCCTACGAGCAGTACTTC. Protein product: CASSPSAVKSSYEQYF.

The rearrangement links TRBV6-5 to TRBJ1-3, with D hard to call. CDR1 is MNHEY, CDR2 SVGAGI, per germline. Deletions cut 6 bases from V and 0 bases from J, with 12 bases between. This CDR3 comprises 15 residues. CDR3 DNA: TGTGCCAGCAGGCCGCATGGGAGCTCTGGAAACACCATATATTTT. Translating gives CASRPHGSSGNTIYF.

This chain uses TRBV18 with TRBJ2-5, with D perhaps matching TRBD1 (6 bases). The germline V gene has CDR1 KGHSH and CDR2 LQKENI. Deletions cut 6 bases from V and 2 bases from J, with 13 bases between. The CDR3 length is 14 residues. The CDR3 DNA reads as TGTGCCAGCTCTCCATTGGACAGACAAGAGACCCAGTACTTC. Its protein product is CASSPLDRQETQYF.

The chain has TRBV4-3 and TRBJ1-1; unclear D gene. Trimming cost V 3 bases and J 3 bases, with 8 bases left between them. The germline V gene encodes CDR1 LGHNA and CDR2 YSLEER. The CDR3 loop spans 13 amino acids. CDR3 sequence (DNA): TGCGCCAGCAGCCATGAACGGGACACTGAAGCTTTCTTT. It codes for CASSHERDTEAFF.

This clone has a handful of counts. The rearrangement links TRBV6-5 to TRBJ1-5; D may be TRBD1 (5 bases). V was cut by 5 bases and J by 1 base, with 12 bases left in between. CDR3 length equals 15 residues. The germline V gene encodes CDR1 MNHEY and CDR2 SVGAGI. This chain's CDR3 is CASSATEGSNQPQHF. The CDR3 DNA sequence: TGTGCCAGCAGTGCCACAGAGGGGAGCAATCAGCCCCAGCATTTT.

The chain combines TRBV13 with TRBJ2-5, with TRBD2 matching 13 bases. V lost 6 bases, J lost 7 bases, and 11 bases stayed unmatched. Germline V CDR1 and CDR2: PRHDT, FYEKMQ (reference sequence). CDR3 length: 16 residues. DNA of the CDR3: TGTGCCAGCAGACGAGGACTAGCGGGGGAAGGAGGGACCCAGTACTTC. This gives the protein CASRRGLAGEGGTQYF.

J is TRBJ1-5 and V is TRBV2; TRBD1 might be the D (5 bases). Germline V gene sequence: CDR1 SNHLY, CDR2 FYNNEI. The CDR3 is made up of 13 amino acids. Between the trimmed V and J ends, which lost 8 bases and 5 bases, there was a span of 13 bases. This CDR3 reads CASAWGGDQPQHF. The CDR3 coding sequence is TGTGCCAGCGCCTGGGGCGGGGATCAGCCCCAGCATTTT.

V usage is TRBV18 and J usage is TRBJ1-1; D may be TRBD1 (5 bases). V was trimmed by 5 bases and J by 2 bases, leaving 9 bases between them. This CDR3 region has 13 residues. Germline values: CDR1 KGHSH, CDR2 LQKENI. The CDR3 protein is CASSEGTNTEAFF. For the CDR3, the DNA is TGTGCCAGCTCAGAGGGGACTAACACTGAAGCTTTCTTT.

This clone was counted between two and nine times. The CDR3 region is CASSQTGGGEQYF. DNA of the CDR3: TGTGCCAGCAGTCAAACAGGGGGCGGTGAGCAGTACTTC. The rearrangement uses TRBV28 and TRBJ2-7; 9 bases align to TRBD1. From germline, CDR1 is MDHEN and CDR2 SYDVKM. The CDR3 consists of 13 residues. The J segment lost 7 bases and the V segment lost 5 bases, leaving 6 bases of the junction unmatched.

The rearrangement links TRBV28 to TRBJ1-2; D call uncertain. CDR1 is MDHEN and CDR2 is SYDVKM in the germline V gene. Trimming shortened V by 4 bases and J by 3 bases, and 15 bases separated the two germline ends. This CDR3 has 15 amino acids. In nucleotides, the CDR3 is TGTGCCAGCAGTTCCCCATCCTGGGCGCACTATGGCTACACCTTC. This codes for CASSSPSWAHYGYTF.